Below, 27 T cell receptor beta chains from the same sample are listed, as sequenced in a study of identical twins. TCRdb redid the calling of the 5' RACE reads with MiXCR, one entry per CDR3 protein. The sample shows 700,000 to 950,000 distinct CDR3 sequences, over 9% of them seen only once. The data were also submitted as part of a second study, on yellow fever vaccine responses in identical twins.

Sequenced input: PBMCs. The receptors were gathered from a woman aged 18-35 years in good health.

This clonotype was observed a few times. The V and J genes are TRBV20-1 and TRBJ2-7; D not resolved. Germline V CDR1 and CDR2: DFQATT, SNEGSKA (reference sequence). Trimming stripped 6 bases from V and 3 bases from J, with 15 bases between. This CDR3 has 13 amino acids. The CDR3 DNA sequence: TGCAGTGCCGAATCCGGACGACACTACGAGCAGTACTTC. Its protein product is CSAESGRHYEQYF.

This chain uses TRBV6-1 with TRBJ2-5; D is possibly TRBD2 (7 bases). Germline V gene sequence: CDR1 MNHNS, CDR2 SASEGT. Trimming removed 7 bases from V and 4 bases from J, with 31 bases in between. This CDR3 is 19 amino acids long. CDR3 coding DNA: TGTGCCAGCACCTCTCTCTACAGGGAGGGGCGGACCAGGGGAGAGACCCAGTACTTC. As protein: CASTSLYREGRTRGETQYF.

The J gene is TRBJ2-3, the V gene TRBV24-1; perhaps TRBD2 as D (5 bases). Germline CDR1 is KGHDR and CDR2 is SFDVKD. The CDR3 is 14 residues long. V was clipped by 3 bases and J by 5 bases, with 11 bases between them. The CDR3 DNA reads TGTGCCACCAGTGATCCGGGGTGGATAGATACGCAGTATTTT. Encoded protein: CATSDPGWIDTQYF.

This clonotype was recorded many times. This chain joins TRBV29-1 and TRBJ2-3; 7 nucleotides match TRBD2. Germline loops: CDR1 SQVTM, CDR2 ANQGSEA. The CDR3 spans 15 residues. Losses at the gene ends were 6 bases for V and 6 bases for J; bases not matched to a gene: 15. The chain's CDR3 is CSVVRGAGTTDTQYF. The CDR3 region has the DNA TGCAGCGTCGTCCGGGGAGCGGGGACCACGGATACGCAGTATTTT.

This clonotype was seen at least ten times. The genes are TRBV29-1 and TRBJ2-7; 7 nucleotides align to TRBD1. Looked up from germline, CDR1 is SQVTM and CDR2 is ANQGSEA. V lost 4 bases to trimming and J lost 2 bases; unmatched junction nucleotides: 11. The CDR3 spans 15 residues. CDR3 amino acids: CSVVIPGQSPYEQYF. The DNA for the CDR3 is TGCAGCGTTGTAATTCCGGGACAGTCCCCCTACGAGCAGTACTTC.

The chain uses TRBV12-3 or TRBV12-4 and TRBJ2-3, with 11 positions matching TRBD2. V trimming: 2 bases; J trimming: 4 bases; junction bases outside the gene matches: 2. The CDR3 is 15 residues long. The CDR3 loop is CASSLNSGGADTQYF. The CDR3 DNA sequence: TGTGCCAGCAGTTTAAATAGCGGGGGGGCAGATACGCAGTATTTT.

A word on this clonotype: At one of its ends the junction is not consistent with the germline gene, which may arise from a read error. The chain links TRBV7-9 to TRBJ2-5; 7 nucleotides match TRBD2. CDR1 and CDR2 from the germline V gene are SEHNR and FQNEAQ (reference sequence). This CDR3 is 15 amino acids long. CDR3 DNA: TGTGCCAGCGGTATCTGGGACTACCAACAAGAGACCAAGTACTTC. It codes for CASGIWDYQQETKYF.

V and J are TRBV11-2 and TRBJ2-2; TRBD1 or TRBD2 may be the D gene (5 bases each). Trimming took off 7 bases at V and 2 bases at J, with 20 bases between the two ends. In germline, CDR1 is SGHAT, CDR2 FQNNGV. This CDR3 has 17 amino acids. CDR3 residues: CASIEGRGRSNTGELFF. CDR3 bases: TGTGCCAGCATCGAAGGTCGGGGCAGATCCAACACCGGGGAGCTGTTTTTT.

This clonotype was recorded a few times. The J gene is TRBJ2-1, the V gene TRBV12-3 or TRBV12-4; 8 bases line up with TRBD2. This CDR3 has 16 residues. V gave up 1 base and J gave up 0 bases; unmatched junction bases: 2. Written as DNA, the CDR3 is TGTGCCAGCAGTTTAGAAAGCGGGAGCTCCTACAATGAGCAGTTCTTC. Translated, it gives CASSLESGSSYNEQFF.

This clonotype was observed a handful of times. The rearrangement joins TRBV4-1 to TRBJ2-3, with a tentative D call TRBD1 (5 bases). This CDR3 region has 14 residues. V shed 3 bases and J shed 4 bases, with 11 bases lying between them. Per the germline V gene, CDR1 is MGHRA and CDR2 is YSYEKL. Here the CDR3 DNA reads TGCGCCAGCAGCCATAGGGTGGGGCCAGATACGCAGTATTTT. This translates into CASSHRVGPDTQYF.

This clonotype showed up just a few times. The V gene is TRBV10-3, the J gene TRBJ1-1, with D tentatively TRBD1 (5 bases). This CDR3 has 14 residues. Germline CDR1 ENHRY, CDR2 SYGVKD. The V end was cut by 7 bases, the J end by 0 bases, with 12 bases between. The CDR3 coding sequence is TGTGCCATCAAATTGACAGACATGAACACTGAAGCTTTCTTT. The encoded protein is CAIKLTDMNTEAFF.

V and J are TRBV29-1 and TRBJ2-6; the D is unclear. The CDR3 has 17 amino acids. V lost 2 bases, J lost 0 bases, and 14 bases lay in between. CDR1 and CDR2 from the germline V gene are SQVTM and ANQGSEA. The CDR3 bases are TGCAGCGTTGAATTGTGGTACCAGAACTCTGGGGCCAACGTCCTGACTTTC. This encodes CSVELWYQNSGANVLTF.

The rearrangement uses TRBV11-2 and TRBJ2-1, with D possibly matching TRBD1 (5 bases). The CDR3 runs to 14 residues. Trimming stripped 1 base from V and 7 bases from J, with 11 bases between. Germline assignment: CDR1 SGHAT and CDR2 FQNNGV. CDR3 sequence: CASSLGARTNEQFF. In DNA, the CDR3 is TGTGCCAGCAGCTTAGGTGCCCGGACAAATGAGCAGTTCTTC.

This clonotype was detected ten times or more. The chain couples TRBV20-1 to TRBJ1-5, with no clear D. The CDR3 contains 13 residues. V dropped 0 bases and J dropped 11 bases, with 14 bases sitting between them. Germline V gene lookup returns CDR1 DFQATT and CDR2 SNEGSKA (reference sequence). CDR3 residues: CSARDPPTASQHF. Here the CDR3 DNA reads TGCAGTGCTAGAGATCCCCCCACAGCATCCCAGCATTTT.

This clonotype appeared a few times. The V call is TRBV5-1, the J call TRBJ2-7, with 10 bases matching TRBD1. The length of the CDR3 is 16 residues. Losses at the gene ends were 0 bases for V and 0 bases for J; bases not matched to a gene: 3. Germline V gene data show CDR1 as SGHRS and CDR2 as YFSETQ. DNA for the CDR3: TGCGCCAGCAGCTTGGAGACAGGGGGCGCCTCCTACGAGCAGTACTTC. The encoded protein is CASSLETGGASYEQYF.

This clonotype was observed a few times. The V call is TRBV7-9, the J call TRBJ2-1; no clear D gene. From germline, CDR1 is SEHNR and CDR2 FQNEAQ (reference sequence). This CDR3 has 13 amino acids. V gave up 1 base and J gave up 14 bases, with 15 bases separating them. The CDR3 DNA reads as TGTGCCAGCAGCTTAGTTAGGGCGGAGCCCGAGTTCTTC. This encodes CASSLVRAEPEFF.

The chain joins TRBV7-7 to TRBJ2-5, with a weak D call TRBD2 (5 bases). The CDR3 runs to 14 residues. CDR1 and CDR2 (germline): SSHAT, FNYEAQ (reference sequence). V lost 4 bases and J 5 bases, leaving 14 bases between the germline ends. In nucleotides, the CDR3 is TGTGCCAGCAGCTACCGGGAACGAGGGGAGACCCAGTACTTC. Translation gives CASSYRERGETQYF.

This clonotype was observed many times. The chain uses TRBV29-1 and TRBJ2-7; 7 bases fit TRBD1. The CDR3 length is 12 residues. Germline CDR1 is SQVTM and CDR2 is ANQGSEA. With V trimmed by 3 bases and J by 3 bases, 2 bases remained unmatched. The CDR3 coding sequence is TGCAGCGTTGAGACAGGGTACTACGAGCAGTACTTC. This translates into CSVETGYYEQYF.

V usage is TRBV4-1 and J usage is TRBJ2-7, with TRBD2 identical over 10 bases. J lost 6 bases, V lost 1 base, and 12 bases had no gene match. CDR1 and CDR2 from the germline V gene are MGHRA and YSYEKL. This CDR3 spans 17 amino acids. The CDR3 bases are TGCGCCAGCAGCCAAGTGGGGCCAGCTAGCGGGAGTTGCGAGCAGTACTTC. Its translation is CASSQVGPASGSCEQYF.

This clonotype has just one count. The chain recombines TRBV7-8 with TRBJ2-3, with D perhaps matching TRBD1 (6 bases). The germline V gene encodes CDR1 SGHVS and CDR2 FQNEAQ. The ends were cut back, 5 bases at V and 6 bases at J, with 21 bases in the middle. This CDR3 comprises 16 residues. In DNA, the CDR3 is TGTGCCAGCAGCCCCTTGGGTAGGGGGTGGTCTGATACGCAGTATTTT. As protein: CASSPLGRGWSDTQYF.

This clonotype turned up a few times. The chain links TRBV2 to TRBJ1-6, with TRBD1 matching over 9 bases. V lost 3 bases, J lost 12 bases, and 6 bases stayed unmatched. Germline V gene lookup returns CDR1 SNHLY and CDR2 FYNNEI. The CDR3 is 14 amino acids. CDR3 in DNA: TGTGCCAGCAGTGATCAGACAGGGGGATTACCCCTCCACTTT. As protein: CASSDQTGGLPLHF.

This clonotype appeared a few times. CDR3 DNA sequence: TGTGCCAGCAGCCTTCGGGACTCCTCCTACGAGCAGTACTTC. Translating it yields CASSLRDSSYEQYF. The chain joins TRBV7-9 to TRBJ2-7, with D tentatively TRBD2 (6 bases). The CDR3 sequence is 14 residues long. V lost 5 bases and J lost 0, with 11 bases in between. Germline CDR1 SEHNR, CDR2 FQNEAQ (reference sequence).

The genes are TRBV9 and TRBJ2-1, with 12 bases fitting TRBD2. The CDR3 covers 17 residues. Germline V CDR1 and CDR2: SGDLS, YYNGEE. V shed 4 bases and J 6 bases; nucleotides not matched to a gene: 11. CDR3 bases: TGTGCCAGCAGCATCAGCCGGACTAGCGGGGAATTCAATGAGCAGTTCTTC. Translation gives CASSISRTSGEFNEQFF.

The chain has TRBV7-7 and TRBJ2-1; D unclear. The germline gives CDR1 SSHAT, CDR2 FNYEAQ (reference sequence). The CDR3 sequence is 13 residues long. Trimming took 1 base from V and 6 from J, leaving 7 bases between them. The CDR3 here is CASSLDAGNEQFF. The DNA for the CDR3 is TGTGCCAGCAGCTTAGATGCAGGCAATGAGCAGTTCTTC.

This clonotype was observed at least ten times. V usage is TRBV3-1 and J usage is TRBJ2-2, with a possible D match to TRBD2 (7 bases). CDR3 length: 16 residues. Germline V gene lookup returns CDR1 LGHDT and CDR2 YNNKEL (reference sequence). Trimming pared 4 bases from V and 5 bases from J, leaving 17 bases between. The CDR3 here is CASSPVGGLPTGELFF. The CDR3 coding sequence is TGTGCCAGCAGCCCAGTGGGGGGGCTCCCGACCGGGGAGCTGTTTTTT. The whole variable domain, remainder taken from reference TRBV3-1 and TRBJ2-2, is DTAVSQTPKYLVTQMGNDKSIKCEQNLGHDTMYWYKQDSKKFLKIMFSYNNKELIINETVPNRFSPKSPDKAHLNLHINSLELGDSAVYFCASSPVGGLPTGELFFGEGSRLTVL.

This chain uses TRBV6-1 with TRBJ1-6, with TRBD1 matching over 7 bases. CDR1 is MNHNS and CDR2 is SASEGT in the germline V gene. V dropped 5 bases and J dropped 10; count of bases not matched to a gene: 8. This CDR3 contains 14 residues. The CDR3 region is CASSTPGGGSPLHF. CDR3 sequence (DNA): TGTGCCAGCAGTACCCCAGGGGGAGGGTCACCCCTCCACTTT.

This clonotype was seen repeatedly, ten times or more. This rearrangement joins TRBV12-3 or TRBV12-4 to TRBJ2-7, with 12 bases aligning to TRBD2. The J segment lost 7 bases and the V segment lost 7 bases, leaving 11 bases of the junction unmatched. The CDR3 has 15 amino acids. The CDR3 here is CASTFRTSGAVEQYF. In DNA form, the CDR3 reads TGTGCCAGCACTTTCAGGACTAGCGGGGCCGTGGAGCAGTACTTC.